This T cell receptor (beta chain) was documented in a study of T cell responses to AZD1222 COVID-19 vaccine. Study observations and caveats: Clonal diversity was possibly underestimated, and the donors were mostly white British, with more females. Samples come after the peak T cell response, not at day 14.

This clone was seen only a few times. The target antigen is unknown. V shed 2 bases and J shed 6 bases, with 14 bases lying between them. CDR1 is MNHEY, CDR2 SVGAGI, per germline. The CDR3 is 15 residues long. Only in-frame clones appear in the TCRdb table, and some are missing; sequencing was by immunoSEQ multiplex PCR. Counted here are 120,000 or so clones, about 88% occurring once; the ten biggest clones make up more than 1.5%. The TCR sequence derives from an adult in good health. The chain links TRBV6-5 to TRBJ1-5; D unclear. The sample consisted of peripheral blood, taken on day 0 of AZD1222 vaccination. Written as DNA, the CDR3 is TGTGCCAGCAGTTACGCTCGGGCGATGGGTCAGCCCCAGCATTTT. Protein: CASSYARAMGQPQHF.